Reported below is one T cell receptor beta chain. Its antigen is as yet unknown. The sample comes from a study of beta chain features in type 1 diabetes. Across the whole study: When patients were set against healthy donors, age, gender and cell yields were similar. The study's findings and limits: With patients and controls alike, PCR might favor shorter templates to an equal degree. There was a moderate but significant shortening of TCRB CDR3s in all four CD4+ subsets of Type 1 diabetes patients. In comparison with healthy donors, patients had naive, central memory and Treg TCRB repertoires that appeared more similar. For type 1 diabetes patients, VDJ junctions showed fewer insertions and more deletions.

V dropped 4 bases and J dropped 2; count of bases not matched to a gene: 5. Germline loops: CDR1 LNHDA, CDR2 SQIVND (reference sequence). The CDR3 totals 15 residues. Since all of the isolated RNA was reverse transcribed, expressed TCRB transcripts were what got sequenced. The repertoire was sequenced with immunoSEQ multiplex PCR; TCRdb's copy has only in-frame clones and lacks some. In the table there are about 190,000 clones, over 6% of which are singletons. Sequencing was done on a sample of central memory CD4+ T cells from blood. The J gene is TRBJ2-7, the V gene TRBV19; 10 nucleotides agree with TRBD2. The sequence was collected from a man between 18 and 35 years old with type 1 diabetes. CDR3: CASSTPLAGTYEQYF. CDR3 DNA sequence: TGTGCCAGTAGTACTCCACTAGCGGGAACCTACGAGCAGTACTTC.